This T cell receptor beta chain stems from a study of neoadjuvant anti-PD-1 for oral cavity cancer. Most PBMC samples had around 480 ng input DNA in six replicates. Some clones are missing from TCRdb's copy, which holds only in-frame ones; the method was immunoSEQ multiplex PCR. The repertoire holds about 14,000 clones, with 50% to 70% as singletons. PBMCs were not maintained or expanded in culture before analysis. The CDR3 covers 10 residues. The V and J ends lost 5 bases and 3 bases respectively, with 1 base between them. CDR1 and CDR2 (germline): MNHNS, SASEGT. The material was PBMCs, obtained before nivolumab (anti-PD-1) treatment. The TCR was taken from a person aged 35 to 85 with oral cavity squamous cell carcinoma. The rearrangement links TRBV6-1 to TRBJ1-1, with no clear D. In DNA, the CDR3 is TGTGCCAGCAGTTACACTGAAGCTTTCTTT. As protein: CASSYTEAFF.